The subject of this entry is one T cell receptor (beta chain). Its target is unknown. This entry belongs to a study of Ad26.COV2.S vaccination and SARS-CoV-2 variants. About the research overall: Sample donor was a member of the COV1001 Ad26.COV2.S trial arm. Findings and caveats of the study: Post-vaccination spike-specific CD8+ and CD4+ T cell responses reportedly had substantial breadth.

The sample's treatment: over 15 received Ad26.COV2.S at low or high dose, single or two shots; five or six received placebo; per-sample allocation not given. Sampling was done on day 63 after the first vaccine or placebo injection. Wuhan-strain SARS-CoV-2 spike was expressed by the Ad26 vector that made up the vaccine. The ends were cut back, 0 bases at V and 4 bases at J, with 9 bases in the middle. Germline V gene lookup returns CDR1 KGHSH and CDR2 LQKENI. CDR3 length equals 14 residues. Sequencing was performed with immunoSEQ multiplex PCR; in TCRdb, only in-frame clones are kept and a portion is missing. The sample has hundreds of thousands of clones, around 93% seen once; the top ten hold under 2%.

The V call is TRBV18, the J call TRBJ1-2, with D perhaps TRBD1 (5 bases). The TCR comes from a person between 18 and 65 years old who received the Ad26.COV2.S COVID-19 vaccine or a placebo. The sequences come from peripheral blood, collected in a trial of Ad26.COV2.S vaccine versus placebo. CDR3 protein: CASSPPNRPYGYTF. In DNA form, the CDR3 reads TGTGCCAGCTCACCACCTAACAGGCCCTATGGCTACACCTTC. Filled out from reference TRBV18 and TRBJ1-2, the complete variable domain reads NAGVMQNPRHLVRRRGQEARLRCSPMKGHSHVYWYRQLPEEGLKFMVYLQKENIIDESGMPKERFSAEFPKEGPSILRIQQVVRGDSAAYFCASSPPNRPYGYTFGSGTRLTVV.